This T cell receptor (beta chain) was observed in a study of OX40 agonist ivuxolimab in advanced cancers. Looking at the study overall: Given to patients was ivuxolimab, an agonistic anti-OX40 (CD134) antibody. A diagnosis of hepatocellular carcinoma, melanoma, renal cell or head and neck cancer was present in dose-escalation patients.

Repertoires were generated with immunoSEQ multiplex PCR, while TCRdb's copy carries only in-frame clones and drops some. The repertoire has approximately 91,000 clones, around 87% of them found once; the top ten carry about 0.29%. Note on this clone: What it binds is unknown.

V was trimmed by 2 bases and J by 4 bases, leaving 8 bases between them. This CDR3 comprises 13 residues. From germline, CDR1 is SGHDT and CDR2 YYEEEE. Study-level points and caveats: The study found among the lowest clonal expansion in partial responders at 0.1-3.0 mg/kg.

Material: CD4+ or CD8+ T cells sorted from blood, obtained in a trial of the OX40 agonist ivuxolimab. The clonotype was recovered from an adult with an advanced solid tumor such as melanoma, head and neck, liver or kidney cancer. V is TRBV5-6 and J is TRBJ2-3; the D call may be TRBD1 or TRBD2 (5 bases each). CDR3 protein: CASSFSGPDTQYF. CDR3 nucleotides: TGTGCCAGCAGCTTCTCGGGGCCAGATACGCAGTATTTT.